Below, 15 T cell receptor beta chains from the same sample are listed, as sequenced in a study of long-term antiretroviral therapy in people with HIV. Sequencing used immunoSEQ v3.0 at survey level. Profiling relied on immunoSEQ multiplex PCR, and the TCRdb table lists in-frame clones only, not all of them. In the table there are 11,000 to 15,000 clones, around 82% of which are singletons. The sequenced sample was unsorted PBMCs, obtained 3.1 years after starting antiretroviral therapy. The receptors stem from a man in his forties or fifties with HIV.

The rearrangement joins TRBV11-3 to TRBJ2-1; TRBD1 aligns across 8 bases. J was trimmed by 3 bases and V by 3 bases; bases with no gene match: 1. This CDR3 has 14 residues. Germline V gives CDR1 SGHNT, CDR2 YENEEA. The CDR3 coding sequence is TGTGCCAGCAGCTTGGGACAGGACTACAATGAGCAGTTCTTC. This translates into CASSLGQDYNEQFF.

CDR3 amino acids: CASSYGIRGTDTQYF. As DNA, the CDR3 is TGTGCCAGCAGTTACGGGATTAGGGGCACAGATACGCAGTATTTT. The rearrangement links TRBV6-5 to TRBJ2-3; D gene unclear. Trimming took off 2 bases at V and 1 base at J, with 10 bases between the two ends. CDR3 size: 15 residues. From germline, CDR1 is MNHEY and CDR2 SVGAGI.

This rearrangement joins TRBV19 to TRBJ2-1; 12 bases fit TRBD2. The trim removed 3 bases at V and 6 bases at J, leaving 3 bases unmatched. CDR1 LNHDA and CDR2 SQIVND come from the germline V gene (reference sequence). CDR3 length: 15 amino acids. The CDR3 protein is CASSMLLAGGNEQFF. The DNA for the CDR3 is TGTGCCAGTAGTATGCTACTAGCGGGGGGCAATGAGCAGTTCTTC.

The rearrangement links TRBV5-8 to TRBJ2-3, with D perhaps TRBD1 or TRBD2 (5 bases each). The germline V gene encodes CDR1 SGHTS and CDR2 YDEGEE. Trimming cost V 4 bases and J 0 bases, with 12 bases left between them. This CDR3 has 15 residues. Here the CDR3 reads CASSQRTFSTDTQYF. As DNA, the CDR3 is TGTGCCAGCAGCCAGCGGACATTTAGCACAGATACGCAGTATTTT. The complete variable domain, with remaining parts taken from reference TRBV5-8 and TRBJ2-3, reads EAGVTQSPTHLIKTRGQQATLRCSPISGHTSVYWYQQALGLGLQFLLWYDEGEERNRGNFPPRFSGRQFPNYSSELNVNALELEDSALYLCASSQRTFSTDTQYFGPGTRLTVL.

This rearrangement joins TRBV29-1 to TRBJ1-1; D is undetermined. The germline V gene has CDR1 SQVTM and CDR2 ANQGSEA. The V gene lost 6 bases and the J gene lost 3 bases, with 5 bases spanning the gap. This CDR3 has 10 residues. The CDR3 DNA is TGCAGCGTATATTACACTGAAGCTTTCTTT. Residues: CSVYYTEAFF.

The chain couples TRBV27 to TRBJ1-5, with 10 bases matching TRBD1. With V trimmed by 3 bases and J by 2 bases, 1 base remained unmatched. Germline V gene lookup returns CDR1 MNHEY and CDR2 SMNVEV (reference sequence). This CDR3 has 15 amino acids. The DNA of the CDR3 is TGTGCCAGCAGTTTTGGGACAGGGGGCAATCAGCCCCAGCATTTT. Its protein product is CASSFGTGGNQPQHF.

This sequence joins TRBV6-6 and TRBJ1-1; 9 bases are shared with TRBD1. Losses at the gene ends were 2 bases for V and 1 base for J; bases not matched to a gene: 5. The CDR3 is 16 amino acids. The V gene's germline CDR1 is MNHNY and CDR2 SVGAGI (reference sequence). Written as DNA, the CDR3 is TGTGCCAGCAGTTACGGGGGACAGGGACCGAACACTGAAGCTTTCTTT. Protein product: CASSYGGQGPNTEAFF.

The chain couples TRBV6-5 to TRBJ2-7; D might be TRBD1 (5 bases). The germline V gene has CDR1 MNHEY and CDR2 SVGAGI. There are 13 residues in the CDR3. V was shortened by 6 bases and J by 3 bases, with 12 bases between the two germline ends. CDR3 sequence reads: CASSVGESYEQYF. The DNA of the CDR3 is TGTGCCAGCAGCGTAGGGGAAAGCTACGAGCAGTACTTC.

The J gene is TRBJ2-7, the V gene TRBV19, with 11 bases lining up with TRBD1. The V and J ends lost 4 bases and 4 bases, in that order; junction bases with no gene match: 6. CDR1 is LNHDA and CDR2 is SQIVND in the germline V gene (reference sequence). The CDR3 consists of 15 residues. This CDR3 reads CASSTGTGGWYEQYF. CDR3 nucleotide sequence: TGTGCCAGTAGTACTGGGACAGGGGGATGGTACGAGCAGTACTTC. Full variable domain (outside the CDR3, taken from reference TRBV19 and TRBJ2-7): DGGITQSPKYLFRKEGQNVTLSCEQNLNHDAMYWYRQDPGQGLRLIYYSQIVNDFQKGDIAEGYSVSREKKESFPLTVTSAQKNPTAFYLCASSTGTGGWYEQYFGPGTRLTVT.

The chain is built from TRBV5-6 and TRBJ1-3; perhaps TRBD1 as D (6 bases). V was trimmed by 0 bases and J by 2 bases, leaving 12 bases between them. Germline V gene data show CDR1 as SGHDT and CDR2 as YYEEEE. The CDR3 extends over 16 amino acids. The CDR3 DNA reads as TGTGCCAGCAGCTTGGCGGGGGGGCCTCCTGGAAACACCATATATTTT. It yields the protein CASSLAGGPPGNTIYF. Filled out from reference TRBV5-6 and TRBJ1-3, the complete variable domain reads DAGVTQSPTHLIKTRGQQVTLRCSPKSGHDTVSWYQQALGQGPQFIFQYYEEEERQRGNFPDRFSGHQFPNYSSELNVNALLLGDSALYLCASSLAGGPPGNTIYFGEGSWLTVV.

This clone turned up a few times. The J gene is TRBJ1-5, the V gene TRBV10-3, with D unclear. Germline CDR1 reads ENHRY; CDR2 reads SYGVKD. The V end was cut by 10 bases, the J end by 7 bases, with 17 bases between. The length of the CDR3 is 13 residues. The CDR3 loop is CATRVGEGQPQHF. The CDR3 DNA reads TGTGCCACCCGGGTGGGTGAAGGACAGCCCCAGCATTTT.

The V gene is TRBV6-5, the J gene TRBJ1-4; tentatively, D is TRBD1 (5 bases). The CDR3 contains 15 residues. V was cut by 6 bases and J by 8 bases, with 19 bases left in between. Germline V gene lookup returns CDR1 MNHEY and CDR2 SVGAGI. DNA for the CDR3: TGTGCCAGCAGCTCCGATCTGGGGGAGTCGGAAAAACTGTTTTTT. Translating gives CASSSDLGESEKLFF.

The chain combines TRBV6-6 with TRBJ1-4, with a tentative D call TRBD1 (6 bases). The CDR3 loop spans 16 amino acids. Looked up from germline, CDR1 is MNHNY and CDR2 is SVGAGI (reference sequence). V was pared by 8 bases and J by 1 base, with 17 bases between. The CDR3 nucleotides read TGTGCCAGCGGCTTGCGCCAGGGGAGAACTAATGAAAAACTGTTTTTT. Protein product: CASGLRQGRTNEKLFF.

The chain links TRBV6-6 to TRBJ2-2, with D hard to call. V gave up 2 bases and J gave up 4 bases, with 11 bases separating them. CDR3 length: 15 amino acids. Germline CDR1 and CDR2: MNHNY and SVGAGI (reference sequence). The CDR3: CASSYLLDGTGELFF. The DNA for the CDR3 is TGTGCCAGCAGTTACCTCCTCGATGGCACCGGGGAGCTGTTTTTT.

The gene calls are TRBV27 and TRBJ1-1, with 9 bases lining up with TRBD1. This CDR3 has 14 amino acids. The V gene's germline CDR1 is MNHEY and CDR2 SMNVEV (reference sequence). The V gene end was trimmed by 4 bases and the J gene end by 8 bases; junction bases not matched to a gene: 8. The DNA for the CDR3 is TGTGCCAGCAGTTCATCCCGGGACAGGGTAGAAGCTTTCTTT. Translation: CASSSSRDRVEAFF.